This passage covers 29 T cell receptor beta chains from one sample sequenced in a study of T cell clonality in common variable immunodeficiency. Whole-study findings and limits: Reportedly, TCR beta sequences from common variable immunodeficiency showed fewer deletions and N-nucleotide insertions.

Clones were sequenced by immunoSEQ multiplex PCR, and TCRdb holds only the in-frame ones, with some missing. The sample includes approximately 30,000 clones, none of them occurring once. These receptors lack a known antigen. The sequencing sample was made of peripheral blood mononuclear cells. These receptors were taken from a human donor with common variable immunodeficiency.

This clone was observed a few times. Read data end 3 residues before the CDR3 end; the end is taken from the germline J gene. V is TRBV11-2 and J is TRBJ2-5; D is undetermined. This CDR3 has 12 residues. The germline V and J ends were trimmed by 5 bases and 4 bases, with 8 bases remaining between them. CDR1 and CDR2 from the germline V gene are SGHAT and FQNNGV. Partial CDR3 DNA: TGTGCCAGCAGCATGGCACGAGAGACC. This translates into CASSMARET. The CDR3, in full, reads CASSMARETQYF.

This clone has at least ten counts. Coverage ceases 3 residues before the CDR3 finishes, and the germline J gene fills in the end. The chain recombines TRBV6-4 with TRBJ2-1, with 7 bases that match TRBD2. CDR3 length: 15 residues. CDR1 MRHNA and CDR2 SNTAGT come from the germline V gene. Losses at the gene ends were 0 bases for V and 7 bases for J; bases not matched to a gene: 6. The DNA read from the CDR3 is TGTGCCAGCAGTGACTCTGGGGCAGCGGGAAATGAG. Translated: CASSDSGAAGNE. The whole CDR3 is CASSDSGAAGNEQFF.

Concerning this clone: The read comes to an end 3 residues before the CDR3 does, leaving the germline J gene to fill in the end. The chain combines TRBV6-1 with TRBJ1-1; TRBD1 is a possible D gene (5 bases). The CDR3 loop spans 15 amino acids. Germline V lookup: CDR1 MNHNS, CDR2 SASEGT. V lost 4 bases and J 6 bases, leaving 18 bases between the germline ends. The chain's CDR3 is CASSAGTQVYAEAFF. Incomplete CDR3 DNA: TGTGCCAGCAGTGCAGGAACACAGGTTTACGCTGAA.

The table lists this clone with many counts. The read terminates 3 residues before the CDR3 end, so the remaining end is supplied by the germline J gene. The chain is built from TRBV20-1 and TRBJ1-2, with 8 bases lining up with TRBD1. Germline CDR1 reads DFQATT; CDR2 reads SNEGSKA (reference sequence). The CDR3 is made up of 14 amino acids. The CDR3 here is CSAQNGQGIQGYTF. Partial CDR3 DNA: TGCAGTGCCCAGAACGGACAGGGTATCCAAGGC.

Regarding this clone: The read ends 3 residues early relative to the CDR3; the germline J gene fills the gap. The rearrangement uses TRBV20-1 and TRBJ1-2; no reliable D call. There are 11 residues in the CDR3. Germline V CDR1 and CDR2: DFQATT, SNEGSKA (reference sequence). V dropped 7 bases and J dropped 7 bases, with 13 bases sitting between them. The CDR3 is CSGVRVGGYTF. The CDR3 DNA, read in part, is TGCAGTGGGGTGAGGGTAGGTGGC.

Concerning this clone itself: Read coverage stops 3 residues before the CDR3 terminus; the germline J gene supplies the remainder. The rearrangement joins TRBV18 to TRBJ2-2; 8 bases are a match to TRBD1. Germline trimming cut 6 bases from V and 5 bases from J; bases unmatched to any gene: 8. This CDR3 region has 15 residues. The V gene's germline CDR1 is KGHSH and CDR2 LQKENI. The covered CDR3 bases are TGTGCCAGCTCCCATGACAGGGGAGGAACCGGGGAG. It is translated as CASSHDRGGTGE. The entire CDR3 protein reads CASSHDRGGTGELFF.

Ten or more counts support this clone. The read gets to within 3 residues of the CDR3 end, and the germline J gene fills in the rest. V usage is TRBV5-1 and J usage is TRBJ1-1; 10 bases agree with TRBD1. The germline V gene has CDR1 SGHRS and CDR2 YFSETQ. The length of the CDR3 is 14 residues. The CDR3 sequence is CASSIGQGGDRAFF. The CDR3 bases that were read are TGCGCCAGCAGCATAGGACAGGGGGGTGATCGG.

This clone was observed a handful of times. Sequencing ends 3 residues short of the CDR3 end; the germline J gene provides the rest. The rearrangement links TRBV7-9 to TRBJ1-1; 8 bases are shared with TRBD1. The CDR3 loop spans 12 amino acids. V trimming: 4 bases; J trimming: 7 bases; junction bases outside the gene matches: 2. Germline CDR1 reads SEHNR; CDR2 reads FQNEAQ (reference sequence). The covered CDR3 bases are TGTGCCAGCAGCTGGGACAGGAGTGAA. This codes for CASSWDRSE. The full CDR3 reads CASSWDRSEAFF.

A few counts support this clone. From the germline J gene comes the end of the CDR3, since the read stops 3 residues before it. The V call is TRBV6-2 or TRBV6-3, the J call TRBJ2-7; 11 bases agree with TRBD2. J was trimmed by 1 base and V by 6 bases; bases with no gene match: 5. CDR1 MNHEY and CDR2 SVGEGT come from the germline V gene. This CDR3 has 15 residues. The CDR3 bases that were read are TGTGCCAGCAGCCGTCGGACTAGCGGGTCCTACGAG. Its translation: CASSRRTSGSYE. The entire CDR3 sequence reads CASSRRTSGSYEQYF.

This clone has ten or more counts. The DNA ends 3 residues before the CDR3 does, and the rest of the CDR3 is filled in from the germline J gene. V is TRBV5-6 and J is TRBJ2-7, with a tentative D call TRBD1 (6 bases). Trimming stripped 4 bases from V and 2 bases from J, with 13 bases between. The germline gives CDR1 SGHDT, CDR2 YYEEEE. The CDR3 sequence is 14 residues long. Incomplete CDR3 DNA: TGTGCCAGCAGCACCCGACAGGTTACCTACGAG. Translating it yields CASSTRQVTYE. The CDR3 as a whole reads CASSTRQVTYEQYF.

With regard to this clone: The read finishes 3 residues shy of the CDR3 end, and the germline J gene is used to complete it. This chain connects TRBV2 to TRBJ1-1; D is undetermined. V lost 7 bases and J 5 bases, leaving 14 bases between the germline ends. Germline assignment: CDR1 SNHLY and CDR2 FYNNEI. CDR3 length: 13 residues. The CDR3 DNA, read in part, is TGTGCCAGCACTAACGGCAGGTGGACTGAA. This encodes CASTNGRWTE. From start to end, the CDR3 is CASTNGRWTEAFF.

This clone was counted only a few times. The CDR3 end lies 3 residues beyond the end of the read and is filled in from the germline J gene. Other DNA sequences within the sample encode an identical CDR3. The chain carries TRBV7-9 and TRBJ1-3, with a weak D call TRBD1 (6 bases). Germline V gives CDR1 SEHNR, CDR2 FQNEAQ (reference sequence). This CDR3 has 14 residues. The V gene lost 7 bases and the J gene lost 1 base, with 11 bases spanning the gap. Incomplete CDR3 DNA: TGTGCCAGCATGGGGGGGCTGTCTGGAAACACC. Protein product: CASMGGLSGNT. The CDR3 in its entirety is CASMGGLSGNTIYF.

This clone was found many times. The observed sequence ends 3 residues before the CDR3 terminus, with the missing tail filled in from the germline J gene. V and J are TRBV5-1 and TRBJ1-3; D remains ambiguous. The CDR3 runs to 15 residues. Germline V lookup: CDR1 SGHRS, CDR2 YFSETQ. Trimming left V 3 bases short and J 0 bases short, with 10 bases between. CDR3: CASSSQSSSGNTIYF. Partial CDR3 DNA: TGCGCCAGCAGCTCACAGAGTAGCTCTGGAAACACC.

In the case of this clone: The CDR3 end is not reached by the read, which stops 3 residues before it; the germline J gene fills it in. The V gene is TRBV7-3, the J gene TRBJ2-1; TRBD2 is a possible D gene (6 bases). The CDR3 length is 16 residues. Germline V lookup: CDR1 SGHTA, CDR2 FQGTGA. Trimming left V 5 bases short and J 5 bases short, with 19 bases between. The CDR3 DNA, read in part, is TGTGCCAGCAGCCTAAAGGCCGGGACTGGGGACAATGAG. Translated: CASSLKAGTGDNE. The full CDR3 protein is CASSLKAGTGDNEQFF.

Note on this clone: The CDR3 extends 3 residues past the end of the read, so its final part is completed from the germline J gene. This chain connects TRBV7-3 to TRBJ1-2, with D perhaps TRBD1 (5 bases). Germline V gives CDR1 SGHTA, CDR2 FQGTGA. This CDR3 contains 14 residues. This CDR3 is CASSLRRQGSSYTF. The CDR3 DNA, read in part, is TGTGCCAGCAGCTTAAGGAGGCAGGGATCTAGC.

A few counts support this clone. The missing CDR3 end, 3 residues past where the read stops, is filled in from the germline J gene. The V and J genes are TRBV7-7 and TRBJ2-2; TRBD1 is a possible D gene (5 bases). V dropped 1 base and J dropped 6 bases, with 12 bases sitting between them. The CDR3 is made up of 15 amino acids. Per the germline V gene, CDR1 is SSHAT and CDR2 is FNYEAQ (reference sequence). Partial CDR3 DNA: TGTGCCAGCAGCTTAGAACAGGACGGAGCCGGGGAG. This sequence encodes CASSLEQDGAGE. The entire CDR3 protein reads CASSLEQDGAGELFF.

A word on this clone: The missing CDR3 end, 3 residues past where the read stops, is filled in from the germline J gene. The sample contains more than one DNA sequence encoding this CDR3. The chain carries TRBV7-2 and TRBJ1-4; 7 bases agree with TRBD1. J lost 7 bases, V lost 5 bases, and 10 bases had no gene match. This CDR3 is built from 15 residues. Germline V gene data show CDR1 as SGHTA and CDR2 as FQGNSA. The CDR3 protein is CASSANRGPLEKLFF. The sequenced part of the CDR3 DNA is TGTGCCAGCAGCGCAAACAGGGGCCCGCTTGAAAAA. The whole variable domain, remainder taken from reference TRBV7-2 and TRBJ1-4, is GAGVSQSPSNKVTEKGKDVELRCDPISGHTALYWYRQSLGQGLEFLIYFQGNSAPDKSGLPSDRFSAERTGGSVSTLTIQRTQQEDSAVYLCASSANRGPLEKLFFGSGTQLSVL.

Worth noting for this clone: Read data end 3 residues before the CDR3 end; the end is taken from the germline J gene. V and J are TRBV19 and TRBJ2-7, with 7 nucleotides matching TRBD1. The J segment lost 0 bases and the V segment lost 5 bases, leaving 7 bases of the junction unmatched. The CDR3 sequence is 15 residues long. Germline-derived CDR1 and CDR2 are LNHDA and SQIVND (reference sequence). Incomplete CDR3 DNA: TGTGCCAGTAGTTATACCGGGACAGCCTCCTACGAG. Translation gives CASSYTGTASYE. From start to end, the CDR3 is CASSYTGTASYEQYF.

In its sample, this clone was seen many times. The read stops 3 residues short of the end of the CDR3; the missing end is completed from the germline J gene. The chain employs TRBV5-1 and TRBJ2-6; 8 nucleotides line up with TRBD1. V lost 3 bases to trimming and J lost 0 bases; unmatched junction nucleotides: 5. The length of the CDR3 is 17 residues. Germline CDR1 is SGHRS and CDR2 is YFSETQ. CDR3 protein: CASSSDRVTSGANVLTF. The CDR3 DNA, read in part, is TGCGCCAGCAGCTCGGACAGGGTGACCTCTGGGGCCAACGTC.

Concerning this clone: From the germline J gene comes the end of the CDR3, since the read stops 3 residues before it. The genes are TRBV7-3 and TRBJ2-1; a possible D gene is TRBD2 (5 bases). V shed 7 bases and J shed 7 bases, with 11 bases lying between them. CDR1 is SGHTA and CDR2 is FQGTGA in the germline V gene. The CDR3 extends over 12 amino acids. The sequenced part of the CDR3 DNA is TGTGCCAGCAACAACCCGGGGAATGAG. Amino acids: CASNNPGNE. The whole CDR3 sequence is CASNNPGNEQFF.

In its sample, this clone was seen many times. The CDR3 end falls 3 residues outside the read, so it is completed with the germline J gene. The V call is TRBV18, the J call TRBJ2-2; 11 nucleotides agree with TRBD2. The CDR3 runs to 16 residues. Unmatched junction bases numbered 3, after V lost 2 bases and J lost 4 bases. Germline V CDR1 and CDR2: KGHSH, LQKENI. The chain's CDR3 is CASSPVGLAGTGELFF. The DNA read from the CDR3 is TGTGCCAGCTCACCAGTAGGACTAGCGGGCACCGGGGAG.

In this sample, this clone turned up a few times. The read ends 3 residues shy of where the CDR3 ends; the end is completed using the germline J gene. The genes are TRBV7-9 and TRBJ1-2, with TRBD1 as a possible D gene (5 bases). Between the trimmed V and J ends, which lost 7 bases and 7 bases, there was a span of 22 bases. The CDR3 runs to 15 residues. Germline V CDR1 and CDR2: SEHNR, FQNEAQ (reference sequence). The CDR3 is CASTLEWAGPAGYTF. The sequenced part of the CDR3 DNA is TGTGCCAGCACTTTAGAGTGGGCGGGGCCCGCTGGC.

This clone was found a few times. The read falls 3 residues short of the CDR3 end, and the missing part is taken from the germline J gene. This sequence joins TRBV18 and TRBJ1-1; 11 bases agree with TRBD1. The CDR3 totals 16 residues. Per the germline V gene, CDR1 is KGHSH and CDR2 is LQKENI. The V segment lost 5 bases and the J segment 4 bases; nucleotides outside the gene matches: 9. This CDR3 is CASSSKRTGGITEAFF. CDR3 bases read: TGTGCCAGCTCATCGAAAAGGACAGGGGGCATCACTGAA.

Concerning this clone: The CDR3 is cut off 3 residues early in the read; its end comes from the germline J gene. The genes are TRBV2 and TRBJ2-7, with D hard to call. The germline gives CDR1 SNHLY, CDR2 FYNNEI. The CDR3 length is 14 residues. V lost 6 bases and J lost 2, with 14 bases in between. The sequenced part of the CDR3 DNA is TGTGCCAGCAGCCTACAGTATTCGACCTACGAG. This translates into CASSLQYSTYE. The full-length CDR3 reads as CASSLQYSTYEQYF.

This clone was detected many times. The read falls 3 residues short of the CDR3 end, and the missing part is taken from the germline J gene. The V call is TRBV18, the J call TRBJ2-4, with 10 bases identical to TRBD1. The junction had 7 bases not matched to a gene; V was cut back by 8 bases and J by 6 bases. Per germline, CDR1 KGHSH and CDR2 LQKENI. There are 14 residues in the CDR3. Incomplete CDR3 DNA: TGTGCCAGCGTACCGGGACAGGGGCCAAACATT. Residues: CASVPGQGPNI. The full CDR3 protein reads CASVPGQGPNIQYF.

Only a few counts were recorded for this clone. Read coverage stops 3 residues before the CDR3 terminus; the germline J gene supplies the remainder. The V gene is TRBV7-9, the J gene TRBJ2-3; tentatively, D is TRBD2 (5 bases). This CDR3 contains 15 residues. CDR1 and CDR2 (germline): SEHNR, FQNEAQ (reference sequence). The ends were cut back, 6 bases at V and 0 bases at J, with 13 bases in the middle. CDR3 in amino acids: CASRFTSSSTDTQYF. The sequenced CDR3 bases are TGTGCCAGCAGATTTACTAGTTCAAGCACAGATACG.

With respect to this clone: The read falls 3 residues short of the CDR3 end, and the missing part is taken from the germline J gene. The chain carries TRBV2 and TRBJ2-7; TRBD2 agrees at 9 bases. There are 14 residues in the CDR3. J gave up 2 bases and V 4 bases, and 3 bases lay outside the gene matches. Looked up from germline, CDR1 is SNHLY and CDR2 is FYNNEI. The sequenced part of the CDR3 DNA is TGTGCCAGCAGTGGACTAGCGGTTACCTACGAG. It encodes CASSGLAVTYE. The entire CDR3 reads CASSGLAVTYEQYF.

Within the sample, this clone is medium-sized. The read ends 3 residues early relative to the CDR3; the germline J gene fills the gap. The V and J genes are TRBV29-1 and TRBJ2-3, with D uncertain. The CDR3 has 13 residues. Germline loops: CDR1 SQVTM, CDR2 ANQGSEA. V shed 6 bases and J shed 1 base, with 11 bases lying between them. CDR3 amino acids: CSVQPAGTDTQYF. The part of the CDR3 DNA that was read is TGCAGCGTACAGCCTGCTGGCACAGATACG.

This clone was seen at least ten times. The missing CDR3 end, 3 residues past where the read stops, is filled in from the germline J gene. The J gene is TRBJ2-5, the V gene TRBV9; 7 bases line up with TRBD1. Germline values: CDR1 SGDLS, CDR2 YYNGEE. V dropped 2 bases and J dropped 3; count of bases not matched to a gene: 1. The CDR3 extends over 13 amino acids. CDR3 bases read: TGTGCCAGCAGCGTCGACAGGGAAGAGACC. Translating it yields CASSVDREET. The whole CDR3 reads CASSVDREETQYF. Combining the CDR3 with reference TRBV9 and TRBJ2-5 gives the whole variable domain DSGVTQTPKHLITATGQRVTLRCSPRSGDLSVYWYQQSLDQGLQFLIQYYNGEERAKGNILERFSAQQFPDLHSELNLSSLELGDSALYFCASSVDREETQYFGPGTRLLVL.